These 5 T cell receptor beta chains share one sample of origin, sequenced in a study of blood T cell repertoires in COVID-19. Assay: immunoSEQ multiplex PCR; the TCRdb copy retains only in-frame clones and omits some. The table records 140,000 to 150,000 clones, more than 80% of them present only once. Material: peripheral blood. These receptors originate from a man younger than 35 with COVID-19, enrolled during active disease.

This rearrangement joins TRBV12-5 to TRBJ2-1, with 13 bases identical to TRBD2. Germline V gene data show CDR1 as LGHNT and CDR2 as FRNRAP. Unmatched junction bases numbered 10, after V lost 6 bases and J lost 14 bases. This CDR3 comprises 14 residues. The CDR3 region is CASGNTGTSGKKFF. CDR3 nucleotide sequence: TGTGCTAGTGGCAACACCGGGACTAGCGGGAAGAAGTTCTTC.

As DNA, the CDR3 is TGTGCCAGCAGCTTAGGGGGGCGTATAGGATACAATGAGCAGTTCTTC. Amino acids: CASSLGGRIGYNEQFF. The V call is TRBV7-2, the J call TRBJ2-1; a possible D gene is TRBD1 (6 bases). Germline values: CDR1 SGHTA, CDR2 FQGNSA. The length of the CDR3 is 16 residues. V was clipped by 1 base and J by 4 bases, with 14 bases between them.

The rearrangement joins TRBV6-5 to TRBJ2-2; D unresolved. The CDR3 sequence is 15 residues long. Germline values: CDR1 MNHEY, CDR2 SVGAGI. V gave up 5 bases and J gave up 2 bases, with 12 bases separating them. CDR3 sequence (DNA): TGTGCCAGCAGTCAACTACCGACCAACACCGGGGAGCTGTTTTTT. Translated, it gives CASSQLPTNTGELFF.

V and J are TRBV7-9 and TRBJ2-5, with D possibly TRBD1 on 6 matching bases. The CDR3 totals 14 residues. Germline assignment: CDR1 SEHNR and CDR2 FQNEAQ (reference sequence). V was pared by 1 base and J by 9 bases, with 15 bases between. For the CDR3, the DNA is TGTGCCAGCAGCTTAGTAGGGGGTCCCGGGGCCCAGTACTTC. As protein: CASSLVGGPGAQYF.

This clone has a single count. V usage is TRBV18 and J usage is TRBJ2-5, with TRBD2 matching 8 bases. The germline V gene encodes CDR1 KGHSH and CDR2 LQKENI. This CDR3 contains 16 residues. The trim removed 4 bases at V and 5 bases at J, leaving 12 bases unmatched. The CDR3, as DNA: TGTGCCAGCTCACGTCTCCCACGGCGGGGGGATGAGACCCAGTACTTC. Amino acids: CASSRLPRRGDETQYF. The full variable domain, rest sourced from reference TRBV18 and TRBJ2-5, is NAGVMQNPRHLVRRRGQEARLRCSPMKGHSHVYWYRQLPEEGLKFMVYLQKENIIDESGMPKERFSAEFPKEGPSILRIQQVVRGDSAAYFCASSRLPRRGDETQYFGPGTRLLVL.